This T cell receptor (beta chain) was recorded in a study of T cells in Graves' hyperthyroidism and ophthalmopathy. Amplified regions were TCR beta CDR3 sequences from RNA transcripts. A set of HTBI primers served as the primers for a first-round RT-PCR of the TCR CDR3. TCRdb re-derived calls from the multiplex PCR reads in MiXCR, one entry per CDR3 protein. The sample consists of roughly 740,000 distinct CDR3 sequences, over 15% of them appearing once. The germline gives CDR1 SEHNR, CDR2 FQNEAQ (reference sequence). This CDR3 contains 16 residues. The ends were cut back, 8 bases at V and 0 bases at J, with 16 bases in the middle. Hyperthyroidism in the patients, aged 18 to 65, was newly diagnosed and under 2 months in duration. Uncontrolled infections, other autoimmune diseases, pregnancy or lactation led to exclusion of patients.

The sequence was obtained from a man between 18 and 35 years old with Graves' hyperthyroidism. This chain connects TRBV7-9 to TRBJ2-2, with D maybe TRBD1 (5 bases). Sequencing input: blood. The CDR3 DNA reads TGTGCCAGCCTCTCTTGGGGCACACCGAACACCGGGGAGCTGTTTTTT. As protein: CASLSWGTPNTGELFF. Together with reference TRBV7-9 and TRBJ2-2, the CDR3 gives the full variable domain: DTGVSQNPRHKITKRGQNVTFRCDPISEHNRLYWYRQTLGQGPEFLTYFQNEAQLEKSRLLSDRFSAERPKGSFSTLEIQRTEQGDSAMYLCASLSWGTPNTGELFFGEGSRLTVL.